This TCR beta chain was captured in a study of PD-L1 blockade in urothelial cancer. TCRdb keeps only in-frame clones here, not all; method: immunoSEQ multiplex PCR. This table has about 38,000 clones, about 85% appearing once. Regarding time point: pretreatment peripheral blood. Patient sample counts ranged from 1 to 8, pretreatment and on-treatment. Study findings and constraints: Where pretreatment blood TCR clonality fell below the median, better survival was predicted.

As for this clone: Its target is unknown.

The clonotype originates from a man older than 75 with urothelial cancer. Specimen: PBMCs, collected around atezolizumab (anti-PD-L1) treatment.

CDR3 nucleotides: TGTGCCGCCGACAGGGAGAATACCGGGGAGCTGTTTTTT. It specifies CAADRENTGELFF. The rearrangement links TRBV7-9 to TRBJ2-2; 7 nucleotides align to TRBD1. Germline V gene data show CDR1 as SEHNR and CDR2 as FQNEAQ (reference sequence). With 11 bases clipped from V and 5 bases from J, the junction kept 8 bases outside the gene matches. This CDR3 has 13 amino acids.